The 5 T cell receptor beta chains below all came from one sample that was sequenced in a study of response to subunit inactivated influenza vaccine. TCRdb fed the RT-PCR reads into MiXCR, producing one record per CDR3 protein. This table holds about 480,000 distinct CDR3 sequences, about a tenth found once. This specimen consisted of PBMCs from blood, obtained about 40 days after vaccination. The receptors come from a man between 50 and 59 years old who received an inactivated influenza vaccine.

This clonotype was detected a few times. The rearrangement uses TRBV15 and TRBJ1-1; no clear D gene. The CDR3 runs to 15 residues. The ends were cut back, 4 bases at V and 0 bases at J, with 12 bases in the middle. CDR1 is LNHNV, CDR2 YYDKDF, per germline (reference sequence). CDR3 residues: CATSILADMNTEAFF. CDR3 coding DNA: TGTGCCACCAGCATACTGGCAGACATGAACACTGAAGCTTTCTTT.

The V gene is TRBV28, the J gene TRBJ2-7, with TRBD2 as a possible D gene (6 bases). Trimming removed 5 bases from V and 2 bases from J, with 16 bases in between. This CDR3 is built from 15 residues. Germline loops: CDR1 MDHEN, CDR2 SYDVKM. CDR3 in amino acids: CASSPPGTLAYEQYF. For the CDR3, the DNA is TGTGCCAGCAGTCCCCCCGGGACTCTTGCCTACGAGCAGTACTTC.

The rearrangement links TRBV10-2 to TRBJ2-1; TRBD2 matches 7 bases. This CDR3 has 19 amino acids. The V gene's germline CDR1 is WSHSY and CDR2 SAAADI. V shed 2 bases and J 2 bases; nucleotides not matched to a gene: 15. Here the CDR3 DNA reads TGCGCCAGCAGTGAGGGGGACTATTTTAAGAACCCCGCCTACAATGAGCAGTTCTTC. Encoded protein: CASSEGDYFKNPAYNEQFF.

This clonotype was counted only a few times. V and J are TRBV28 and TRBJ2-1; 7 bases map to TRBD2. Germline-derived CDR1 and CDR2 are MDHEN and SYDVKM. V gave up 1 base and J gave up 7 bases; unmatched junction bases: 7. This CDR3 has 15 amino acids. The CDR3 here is CASSLLVAGGNEQFF. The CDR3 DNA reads TGTGCCAGCAGTTTATTGGTAGCGGGCGGGAATGAGCAGTTCTTC.

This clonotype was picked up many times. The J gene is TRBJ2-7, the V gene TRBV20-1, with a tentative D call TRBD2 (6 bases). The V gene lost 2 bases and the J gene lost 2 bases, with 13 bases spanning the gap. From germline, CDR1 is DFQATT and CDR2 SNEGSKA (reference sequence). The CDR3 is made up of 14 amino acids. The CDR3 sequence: CSARSGSGAYEQYF. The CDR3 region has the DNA TGCAGTGCTAGATCCGGTAGCGGAGCCTACGAGCAGTACTTC.